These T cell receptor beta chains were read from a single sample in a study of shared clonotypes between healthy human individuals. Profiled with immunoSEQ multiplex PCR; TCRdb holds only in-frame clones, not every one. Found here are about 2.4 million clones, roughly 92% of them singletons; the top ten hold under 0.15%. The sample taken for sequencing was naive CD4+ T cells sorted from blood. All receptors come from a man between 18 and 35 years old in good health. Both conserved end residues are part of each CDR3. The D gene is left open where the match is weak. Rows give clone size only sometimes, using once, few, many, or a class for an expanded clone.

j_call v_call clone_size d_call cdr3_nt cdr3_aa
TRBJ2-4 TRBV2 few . TGTGCCAGCAGTGATCGGCTAGCCTCTGGGGACATTCAGTACTTC CASSDRLASGDIQYF
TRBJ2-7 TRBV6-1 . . TGTGCCAGCAGGGTCGGCCCGTCCTACGAGCAGTACTTC CASRVGPSYEQYF
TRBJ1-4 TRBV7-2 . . TGTGCCAGCAGTGCGACCTCGGGGGGCGGTGAAAAACTGTTTTTT CASSATSGGGEKLFF
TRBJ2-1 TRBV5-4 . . TGTGCCATGCTCCCAGTGGGCTCCTACAATGAGCAGTTCTTC CAMLPVGSYNEQFF
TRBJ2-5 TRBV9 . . TGTGCCAGCAGCTCCCAAAGTTCGGTGCGGGGATACCAAGAGACCCAGTACTTC CASSSQSSVRGYQETQYF
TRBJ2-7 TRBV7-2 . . TGTGCCAGCAGCTTAGACGCCGGGGGACAGTACGAGCAGTACTTC CASSLDAGGQYEQYF
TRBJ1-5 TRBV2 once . TGTGCCAGCAGTGAAGCCGGCGGGAGACCATATAGCAATCAGCCCCAGCATTTT CASSEAGGRPYSNQPQHF
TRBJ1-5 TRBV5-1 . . TGCGCCAGCAGCCTAAACCCAACGGGACAAGGCAATCAGCCCCAGCATTTT CASSLNPTGQGNQPQHF
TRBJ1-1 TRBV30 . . TGTGCCTGGAGGGATACAGGGAACACTGAAGCTTTCTTT CAWRDTGNTEAFF
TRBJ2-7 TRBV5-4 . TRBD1 TGTGCCAGCAGCCCTCGACAGGGGGCGAGCTCCTACGAGCAGTACTTC CASSPRQGASSYEQYF
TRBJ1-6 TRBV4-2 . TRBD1 TGTGCCAGCAGCCAAGATAACCCCGGGACAGGGGCCCTCCACTTT CASSQDNPGTGALHF
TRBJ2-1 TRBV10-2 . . TGCGCCAGCAGTGATGGGAGTCCCTACAATGAGCAGTTCTTC CASSDGSPYNEQFF
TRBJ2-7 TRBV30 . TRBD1 TGTGCCTGGAGTGTTGGGACAGGCTCCTACGAGCAGTACTTC CAWSVGTGSYEQYF
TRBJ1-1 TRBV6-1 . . TGTGCCAGCACCCCCGGAGCTTTCTTT CASTPGAFF
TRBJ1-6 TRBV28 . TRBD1 TGTGCCAGCAGTTTATCCGGGACAGGGGATTCACCCCTCCACTTT CASSLSGTGDSPLHF
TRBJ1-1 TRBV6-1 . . TGTGCCAGCAGTGAACTCTTCACTGAAGCTTTCTTT CASSELFTEAFF
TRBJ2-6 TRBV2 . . TGTGCCAGCAGTGAAGGGGGACGCACTGGGGCCAACGTCCTGACTTTC CASSEGGRTGANVLTF
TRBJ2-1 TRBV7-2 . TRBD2 TGTGCCAGCAGCTTAGGCGGGACTACTAACAATGAGCAGTTCTTC CASSLGGTTNNEQFF
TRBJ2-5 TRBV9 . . TGTGCCAGCAGCCCGGGGATGATTGAGACCCAGTACTTC CASSPGMIETQYF
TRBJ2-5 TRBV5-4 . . TGTGCCAGCAGCCACCCGCAGCAAGAGACCCAGTACTTC CASSHPQQETQYF
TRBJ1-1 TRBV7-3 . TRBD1 TGTGCCAGCAGCCCCCAGGGGGTGGACAACACTGAAGCTTTCTTT CASSPQGVDNTEAFF
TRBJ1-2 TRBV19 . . TGTGCCAGTAGTATAGATCTTTCGAGGAACTATGGCTACACCTTC CASSIDLSRNYGYTF
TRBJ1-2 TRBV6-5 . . TGTGCCAGCACCCCTACACGATACTATGGCTACACCTTC CASTPTRYYGYTF
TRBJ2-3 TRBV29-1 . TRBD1 TGCAGCGGCGGGACAGGGGTGATAGATACGCAGTATTTT CSGGTGVIDTQYF
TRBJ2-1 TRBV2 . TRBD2 TGTGCCACCACTGCGGGAGGGCAATACAATGAGCAGTTCTTC CATTAGGQYNEQFF
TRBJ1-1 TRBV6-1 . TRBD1 TGTGCCAGCAGTGGGCAGGGACAGGGGGAGAGTGGGACTGAAGCTTTCTTT CASSGQGQGESGTEAFF
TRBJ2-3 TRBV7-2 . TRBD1 TGTGCCAGCAGCTTAAGGTTCAGGGGGCGAGATACGCAGTATTTT CASSLRFRGRDTQYF
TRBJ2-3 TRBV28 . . TGTGCCAGCAGTCTTCAACGGTACACAGATACGCAGTATTTT CASSLQRYTDTQYF
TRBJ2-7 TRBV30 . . TGTGCCTGGAGTCGGCCAAGGGGGGAGCAGTACTTC CAWSRPRGEQYF
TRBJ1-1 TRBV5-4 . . TGTGCCAGCAGCTTGAACCTTATGAGGAACACTGAAGCTTTCTTT CASSLNLMRNTEAFF
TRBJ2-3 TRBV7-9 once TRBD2 TGTGCCAGCAGCCTGGGACTAGCGGGAGACACAGATACGCAGTATTTT CASSLGLAGDTDTQYF
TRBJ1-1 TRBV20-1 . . TGCAGTGCCATGAAAGACACTGAAGCTTTCTTT CSAMKDTEAFF
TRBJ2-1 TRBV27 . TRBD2 TGTGCCAGCAGTCCGCGAAATCTAGCGGGATCGGATAATGAGCAGTTCTTC CASSPRNLAGSDNEQFF
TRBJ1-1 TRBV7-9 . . TGTGCCAGCAGCCTAAGACAGGAAAACACTGAAGCTTTCTTT CASSLRQENTEAFF
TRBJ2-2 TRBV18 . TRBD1 TGTGCCAGCTCAGGACAGGGGAGCACCGGGGAGCTGTTTTTT CASSGQGSTGELFF
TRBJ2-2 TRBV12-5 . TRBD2 TGTGCTAGTGGTTTGGTACGGGGGACTACGAGGCCCGGGGAGCTGTTTTTT CASGLVRGTTRPGELFF
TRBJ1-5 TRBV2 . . TGTGCCAGCAGTGTCTCAGGTAGCAATCAGCCCCAGCATTTT CASSVSGSNQPQHF